This T cell receptor (beta chain) was captured by sequencing in a study of cytomegalovirus exposure and HLA in healthy donors. Looking at the study overall: Drawn from HLA-typed donors, 80 million to 95 million unique TCRs were held in an early data release. General study points: Later analysis identified 16,000 or so TCR beta sequences associated with HLA alleles, using a false discovery rate threshold of 0.05. V- and J-gene trimming in TCR beta was tied to a missense DCLRE1C variant by an analysis performed later.

The CDR3 is made up of 18 amino acids. CDR1 and CDR2 from the germline V gene are SGHNT and YYREEE (reference sequence). With V trimmed by 4 bases and J by 3 bases, 17 bases remained unmatched. This PCR relied on a set of 60 Vbeta primers and 13 Jbeta primers. The table came from immunoSEQ multiplex PCR; TCRdb's copy has only in-frame clones and leaves some out. Of about 200,000 clones in the sample, roughly 85% were seen once. This clone has a handful of counts. The antigen is undetermined. This clonotype was obtained from a woman aged 25 to 39 in good health and CMV-seropositive. This sequence joins TRBV5-4 and TRBJ1-2; 8 nucleotides match TRBD1. The sequencing input was PBMCs. CDR3 DNA sequence: TGTGCCAGCAGCCGTACCCCGGGACAGGCAATCTTGGACTATGGCTACACCTTC. Protein sequence: CASSRTPGQAILDYGYTF. The variable domain in full, with the rest retrieved from reference TRBV5-4 and TRBJ1-2, is ETGVTQSPTHLIKTRGQQVTLRCSSQSGHNTVSWYQQALGQGPQFIFQYYREEENGRGNFPPRFSGLQFPNYSSELNVNALELDDSALYLCASSRTPGQAILDYGYTFGSGTRLTVV.